This T cell receptor (beta chain) was recovered during a study of blood T cells in healthy people across ages. The authors ran a second PCR of roughly 6 to 11 cycles using a sample-barcoded 5' primer and a J-beta primer mix. TCRdb processed the 5' RACE reads anew with MiXCR; each CDR3 protein has one entry. The sample shows more than 650,000 distinct CDR3 sequences, about 20% of them seen only once. The germline V and J ends were trimmed by 8 bases and 0 bases, with 10 bases remaining between them. The CDR3 runs 13 residues. CDR1 and CDR2 (germline): ENHRY, SYGVKD. This TCR came from a man in his sixties or seventies in good health. The specimen sequenced was blood. V gene TRBV10-3 combines with J gene TRBJ1-1; possibly TRBD1 for D (5 bases). CDR3 coding DNA: TGTGCCATCGGAGGACACTTGAACACTGAAGCTTTCTTT. Translated: CAIGGHLNTEAFF.